These 30 T cell receptor beta chains share one sample of origin, sequenced in a study of cytotoxic CD8 clonotypes in ibrutinib-treated CLL. Produced via immunoSEQ multiplex PCR; TCRdb's table is partial and in-frame only. Among fewer than 35,000 clones listed, 69% were seen once. Specimen: PBMCs, collected after 24 months of ibrutinib treatment. The source is a human donor with chronic lymphocytic leukemia.

The sample holds one count of this clone. V usage is TRBV11-3 and J usage is TRBJ2-1; 9 bases are a match to TRBD1. J lost 8 bases, V lost 4 bases, and 12 bases had no gene match. This CDR3 has 16 amino acids. Per the germline V gene, CDR1 is SGHNT and CDR2 is YENEEA. In nucleotides, the CDR3 is TGTGCCAGCAGCTCGACCGGGACAGGGATTTTGGATGAGCAGTTCTTC. Its translation: CASSSTGTGILDEQFF.

The chain combines TRBV2 with TRBJ2-6; TRBD1 matches 8 bases. Germline CDR1 reads SNHLY; CDR2 reads FYNNEI. This CDR3 is 18 amino acids long. Losses at the gene ends were 5 bases for V and 1 base for J; bases not matched to a gene: 10. The CDR3 reads CASSHRTGLGSGANVLTF. As DNA, the CDR3 is TGTGCCAGCAGTCACAGGACAGGGCTTGGGTCTGGGGCCAACGTCCTGACTTTC.

V usage is TRBV5-1 and J usage is TRBJ2-5, with unresolved D. CDR3 length: 14 amino acids. V was cut by 0 bases and J by 2 bases, with 8 bases left in between. Germline lookup yields CDR1 SGHRS and CDR2 YFSETQ. CDR3: CASSLVPIQETQYF. The CDR3 region has the DNA TGCGCCAGCAGCTTGGTTCCGATTCAAGAGACCCAGTACTTC.

V gene TRBV5-6 combines with J gene TRBJ2-2, with no clear D. This CDR3 has 16 amino acids. Trimming left V 0 bases short and J 5 bases short, with 14 bases between. Per germline, CDR1 SGHDT and CDR2 YYEEEE. The CDR3 here is CASSLDQLGWTGELFF. For the CDR3, the DNA is TGTGCCAGCAGCTTGGATCAGCTGGGATGGACCGGGGAGCTGTTTTTT.

This clone was counted only a few times. V usage is TRBV9 and J usage is TRBJ2-3; 10 bases align to TRBD2. The CDR3 spans 16 residues. Germline trimming cut 4 bases from V and 3 bases from J; bases unmatched to any gene: 8. Germline-derived CDR1 and CDR2 are SGDLS and YYNGEE. The CDR3 protein is CASSTIAGGGTDTQYF. In nucleotides, the CDR3 is TGTGCCAGCAGCACCATAGCGGGGGGCGGGACAGATACGCAGTATTTT.

V usage is TRBV5-6 and J usage is TRBJ2-6, with D maybe TRBD2 (5 bases). Trimming shortened V by 0 bases and J by 2 bases, and 9 bases separated the two germline ends. This CDR3 contains 16 residues. Per the germline V gene, CDR1 is SGHDT and CDR2 is YYEEEE. CDR3 amino acids: CASSLVIGAGANVLTF. CDR3 in DNA: TGTGCCAGCAGCTTGGTAATCGGGGCTGGGGCCAACGTCCTGACTTTC.

The V call is TRBV5-1, the J call TRBJ1-4; no clear D. With 0 bases removed from V and 0 bases from J, the gap between germline ends came to 3 bases. This CDR3 has 14 amino acids. The V gene's germline CDR1 is SGHRS and CDR2 YFSETQ. CDR3 residues: CASSLVSTNEKLFF. The CDR3 coding sequence is TGCGCCAGCAGCTTGGTCTCAACTAATGAAAAACTGTTTTTT.

In this sample, this clone turned up once. V gene TRBV7-3 combines with J gene TRBJ2-7; D perhaps matches TRBD2 (5 bases). Germline V gene lookup returns CDR1 SGHTA and CDR2 FQGTGA. Deletions cut 3 bases from V and 3 bases from J, with 15 bases between. The CDR3 loop spans 15 amino acids. The CDR3 bases are TGTGCCAGCAGCTTCGCAAGCGGAGTCGGCTACGAGCAGTACTTC. Translated, it gives CASSFASGVGYEQYF.

The rearrangement links TRBV6-5 to TRBJ2-2; the match to TRBD1 covers 7 bases. Germline CDR1 MNHEY, CDR2 SVGAGI. This CDR3 has 14 residues. Unmatched junction bases numbered 3, after V lost 6 bases and J lost 2 bases. CDR3 in amino acids: CASSWDSNTGELFF. The CDR3 region has the DNA TGTGCCAGCAGCTGGGACAGTAACACCGGGGAGCTGTTTTTT.

The V call is TRBV4-2, the J call TRBJ2-2; D not resolved. The CDR3 covers 15 residues. V was shortened by 6 bases and J by 5 bases, with 16 bases between the two germline ends. Per the germline V gene, CDR1 is LGHNA and CDR2 is YNFKEQ. The CDR3: CASSYDSEGTGELFF. The CDR3 coding sequence is TGTGCCAGCAGTTACGATTCGGAAGGGACCGGGGAGCTGTTTTTT.

The chain recombines TRBV7-9 with TRBJ1-1; D call uncertain. V gave up 2 bases and J gave up 1 base, with 8 bases separating them. Germline V CDR1 and CDR2: SEHNR, FQNEAQ (reference sequence). There are 14 residues in the CDR3. The DNA of the CDR3 is TGTGCCAGCAGCTTATTGCAGGAGAACACTGAAGCTTTCTTT. As protein: CASSLLQENTEAFF.

J is TRBJ2-3 and V is TRBV7-6; the D gene could be TRBD1 or TRBD2 (5 bases each). The V and J ends lost 3 bases and 3 bases respectively, with 13 bases between them. The germline V gene encodes CDR1 SGHVS and CDR2 FNYEAQ. The CDR3 has 15 residues. CDR3 sequence (DNA): TGTGCCAGCAGCTTGGGGTCCTGGGGGACAGATACGCAGTATTTT. Translation: CASSLGSWGTDTQYF. Full variable domain (remainder filled in from reference TRBV7-6 and TRBJ2-3): GAGVSQSPRYKVTKRGQDVALRCDPISGHVSLYWYRQALGQGPEFLTYFNYEAQQDKSGLPNDRFSAERPEGSISTLTIQRTEQRDSAMYRCASSLGSWGTDTQYFGPGTRLTVL.

This rearrangement joins TRBV29-1 to TRBJ2-3; the match to TRBD2 covers 7 bases. This CDR3 comprises 14 residues. J lost 6 bases, V lost 4 bases, and 10 bases had no gene match. CDR1 and CDR2 (germline): SQVTM, ANQGSEA. CDR3: CSVALAGGWDTQYF. The CDR3 DNA is TGCAGCGTTGCTCTAGCCGGGGGGTGGGATACGCAGTATTTT.

V gene TRBV29-1 combines with J gene TRBJ1-5; D is uncertain. Germline V gene lookup returns CDR1 SQVTM and CDR2 ANQGSEA. The CDR3 has 12 residues. V lost 0 bases and J lost 6, with 6 bases in between. CDR3 protein: CSVEDAGQPQHF. The CDR3 DNA is TGCAGCGTTGAAGATGCGGGTCAGCCCCAGCATTTT.

This clone was seen many times. The chain uses TRBV27 and TRBJ1-6; possible D gene TRBD1, 6 bases. Trimming pared 4 bases from V and 5 bases from J, leaving 18 bases between. The CDR3 runs 17 residues. CDR1 is MNHEY and CDR2 is SMNVEV in the germline V gene (reference sequence). CDR3 nucleotide sequence: TGTGCCAGCAGTTACATACAGGGTTCAATTAATAATTCACCCCTCCACTTT. Amino acid sequence: CASSYIQGSINNSPLHF.

The rearrangement joins TRBV5-4 to TRBJ1-1; TRBD1 aligns across 7 bases. Germline CDR1 SGHNT, CDR2 YYREEE (reference sequence). The CDR3 is made up of 16 amino acids. J lost 1 base, V lost 3 bases, and 9 bases had no gene match. The CDR3 sequence is CASSSMTGLGNTEAFF. In DNA, the CDR3 is TGTGCCAGCAGCTCAATGACAGGGCTCGGGAACACTGAAGCTTTCTTT.

A few counts support this clone. The rearrangement links TRBV30 to TRBJ2-2; maybe TRBD1 (6 bases). This CDR3 spans 14 amino acids. Trimming removed 2 bases at V and 5 bases at J, with 12 bases between. Germline-derived CDR1 and CDR2 are GTSNPN and SVGIG (reference sequence). The DNA for the CDR3 is TGTGCCTGGAGTTCGGGACAAGTTACCGGGGAGCTGTTTTTT. It yields the protein CAWSSGQVTGELFF.

This chain uses TRBV6-6 with TRBJ2-7; TRBD1 or TRBD2 may be the D gene (5 bases each). Germline V lookup: CDR1 MNHNY, CDR2 SVGAGI (reference sequence). Trimming left V 5 bases short and J 3 bases short, with 11 bases between. The CDR3 contains 13 residues. The CDR3 reads CASSPGRDYEQYF. DNA of the CDR3: TGTGCCAGCAGTCCGGGACGGGACTACGAGCAGTACTTC.

The chain joins TRBV19 to TRBJ1-2; D is perhaps TRBD1 (6 bases). Trimming pared 5 bases from V and 9 bases from J, leaving 19 bases between. The germline gives CDR1 LNHDA, CDR2 SQIVND (reference sequence). The CDR3 has 14 amino acids. The CDR3 nucleotides are TGTGCCAGTAGTTCTGAGGGCAGGGGTCCGAGCTACACCTTC. This gives the protein CASSSEGRGPSYTF.

J is TRBJ2-1 and V is TRBV5-1; 13 positions match TRBD2. J lost 8 bases, V lost 7 bases, and 15 bases had no gene match. CDR3 length: 17 amino acids. Germline loops: CDR1 SGHRS, CDR2 YFSETQ. The CDR3 spells CASRKRLAGGQRDEQFF. DNA for the CDR3: TGCGCCAGCCGGAAGCGACTAGCGGGGGGCCAGAGGGATGAGCAGTTCTTC. Combining the CDR3 with reference TRBV5-1 and TRBJ2-1 gives the whole variable domain KAGVTQTPRYLIKTRGQQVTLSCSPISGHRSVSWYQQTPGQGLQFLFEYFSETQRNKGNFPGRFSGRQFSNSRSEMNVSTLELGDSALYLCASRKRLAGGQRDEQFFGPGTRLTVL.

The V and J genes are TRBV19 and TRBJ1-3; D ambiguous. The V gene's germline CDR1 is LNHDA and CDR2 SQIVND (reference sequence). The ends were cut back, 8 bases at V and 0 bases at J, with 11 bases in the middle. This CDR3 comprises 14 residues. The CDR3 loop is CASAGRSSGNTIYF. Here the CDR3 DNA reads TGTGCCAGTGCCGGACGGAGCTCTGGAAACACCATATATTTT.

This chain uses TRBV30 with TRBJ2-1; D is uncertain. The CDR3 has 13 residues. The germline V and J ends were trimmed by 4 bases and 4 bases, with 11 bases remaining between them. Germline CDR1 GTSNPN, CDR2 SVGIG (reference sequence). As DNA, the CDR3 is TGTGCCTGGACAGCCGGATCTTACAATGAGCAGTTCTTC. Translated, it gives CAWTAGSYNEQFF.

The chain is built from TRBV9 and TRBJ2-2; D perhaps matches TRBD2 (5 bases). The CDR3 has 15 amino acids. Germline values: CDR1 SGDLS, CDR2 YYNGEE. V was pared by 0 bases and J by 5 bases, with 11 bases between. CDR3 loop: CASSVAIRGTGELFF. The CDR3 region has the DNA TGTGCCAGCAGCGTAGCTATTCGGGGTACCGGGGAGCTGTTTTTT.

This clone has only a few counts. The chain employs TRBV7-2 and TRBJ1-5; D not certain. The CDR3 extends over 16 amino acids. The ends were cut back, 5 bases at V and 4 bases at J, with 18 bases in the middle. Germline loops: CDR1 SGHTA, CDR2 FQGNSA. The CDR3 DNA is TGTGCCAGCAGCCCAAGCCCGGGTATGGGGAATCAGCCCCAGCATTTT. It is translated as CASSPSPGMGNQPQHF.

The chain links TRBV2 to TRBJ2-7; TRBD1 matches at 11 bases. The CDR3 loop spans 14 amino acids. Germline assignment: CDR1 SNHLY and CDR2 FYNNEI. V trimming: 6 bases; J trimming: 4 bases; junction bases outside the gene matches: 5. CDR3 loop: CASRGQGAAYEQYF. The CDR3 DNA reads as TGTGCCAGCAGAGGACAGGGGGCCGCTTACGAGCAGTACTTC.

This chain uses TRBV13 with TRBJ2-7, with a tentative D call TRBD2 (5 bases). Per germline, CDR1 PRHDT and CDR2 FYEKMQ (reference sequence). The CDR3 spans 13 residues. V was clipped by 1 base and J by 3 bases, with 7 bases between them. CDR3 protein: CASSLALGYEQYF. The CDR3 DNA reads TGTGCCAGCAGCTTAGCACTAGGCTACGAGCAGTACTTC.

The chain carries TRBV7-6 and TRBJ2-1; D may match TRBD1 or TRBD2 (6 bases each). V was shortened by 1 base and J by 12 bases, with 16 bases between the two germline ends. The CDR3 runs 14 residues. Germline V gene sequence: CDR1 SGHVS, CDR2 FNYEAQ. The CDR3 is CASSLGGRGLGQFF. DNA of the CDR3: TGTGCCAGCAGCTTAGGGGGACGGGGGCTAGGGCAGTTCTTC.

This clone was seen only a few times. The chain couples TRBV9 to TRBJ2-1, with 8 bases matching TRBD2. The germline CDR1 and CDR2 sequences are SGDLS and YYNGEE. The CDR3 is made up of 15 amino acids. With 0 bases clipped from V and 6 bases from J, the junction kept 5 bases outside the gene matches. The CDR3 reads CASSVGLAGLNEQFF. CDR3 in DNA: TGTGCCAGCAGCGTAGGGCTAGCGGGTCTCAATGAGCAGTTCTTC.

This chain uses TRBV5-1 with TRBJ2-7; 11 bases are shared with TRBD1. The germline gives CDR1 SGHRS, CDR2 YFSETQ. V shed 4 bases and J 2 bases; nucleotides not matched to a gene: 8. The length of the CDR3 is 16 residues. The CDR3 coding sequence is TGCGCCAGCAGCCCCCGGACAGGGGGCGGACCCTACGAGCAGTACTTC. It encodes CASSPRTGGGPYEQYF.

The chain has TRBV5-1 and TRBJ1-4, with D unresolved. Trimming stripped 0 bases from V and 3 bases from J, with 6 bases between. The CDR3 runs to 14 residues. Germline V gives CDR1 SGHRS, CDR2 YFSETQ. The chain's CDR3 is CASSLGPANEKLFF. CDR3 bases: TGCGCCAGCAGCTTGGGACCAGCTAATGAAAAACTGTTTTTT.